The rows below give T cell receptor beta chains drawn from one sample of a study of blood T cell repertoires in COVID-19. Repertoires were generated with immunoSEQ multiplex PCR, while TCRdb's copy carries only in-frame clones and drops some. Of roughly 410,000 clones detected, around 87% appear once; the ten largest clones hold 2.3%. Material: peripheral blood. The receptors shown here come from a woman in her fifties or sixties with COVID-19, enrolled during active disease. Each CDR3 is given with its conserved first and last residue. Fields, in order: clone size, J gene, D gene, CDR3 length, V gene, CDR3 DNA, CDR3 protein. A D gene is named only where the DNA matches it firmly. Size tells how often a clone was seen (once, few, many) or the class of an expanded clone, and some rows leave it out.

abundance: NA; j_gene: TRBJ2-3; d_gene: NA; len: 16; v_gene: TRBV10-3; CDR3nt: TGTGCCATCAGTGGGAGGGGCTCCCCTAGCACAGATACGCAGTATTTT; CDR3aa: CAISGRGSPSTDTQYF
abundance: once; j_gene: TRBJ1-5; d_gene: TRBD1; len: 15; v_gene: TRBV30; CDR3nt: TGTGCCTGGAGTTCTGAAGGGGGCGGAGGTCAGCCCCAGCATTTT; CDR3aa: CAWSSEGGGGQPQHF
abundance: NA; j_gene: TRBJ1-1; d_gene: NA; len: 13; v_gene: TRBV5-1; CDR3nt: TGCGCCACCAATCTGGAGGGGAGCACTGAAGCTTTCTTT; CDR3aa: CATNLEGSTEAFF
abundance: NA; j_gene: TRBJ1-4; d_gene: NA; len: 15; v_gene: TRBV29-1; CDR3nt: TGCAGCGCAAAGGGGTCCTCGCTGGCCTATGAAAAACTGTTTTTT; CDR3aa: CSAKGSSLAYEKLFF
abundance: NA; j_gene: TRBJ1-1; d_gene: NA; len: 15; v_gene: TRBV2; CDR3nt: TGTGCCAGCAGTGAGTGGGGCAGGGGAAACACTGAAGCTTTCTTT; CDR3aa: CASSEWGRGNTEAFF
abundance: NA; j_gene: TRBJ1-6; d_gene: NA; len: 15; v_gene: TRBV7-9; CDR3nt: TGTGCCAGCAGCGGGTTGGACAGTATTAATTCACCCCTCCACTTT; CDR3aa: CASSGLDSINSPLHF
abundance: few; j_gene: TRBJ1-5; d_gene: TRBD1; len: 16; v_gene: TRBV19; CDR3nt: TGTGCCAGTACCTCTTCGACAGGGGAGGCAGATCAGCCCCAGCATTTT; CDR3aa: CASTSSTGEADQPQHF
abundance: NA; j_gene: TRBJ2-5; d_gene: NA; len: 14; v_gene: TRBV15; CDR3nt: TGTGCCACCAGCAGAGACGGGGGGCCCGAGACCCAGTACTTC; CDR3aa: CATSRDGGPETQYF
abundance: NA; j_gene: TRBJ1-3; d_gene: TRBD1; len: 15; v_gene: TRBV5-4; CDR3nt: TGTGCCAGCAGCTTGGGGGGACAGGCTGGAAACACCATATATTTT; CDR3aa: CASSLGGQAGNTIYF
abundance: once; j_gene: TRBJ2-3; d_gene: NA; len: 15; v_gene: TRBV5-4; CDR3nt: TGTGCCAGCAGCGTCCCAGGGGCTCGCAAAGATACGCAGTATTTT; CDR3aa: CASSVPGARKDTQYF
abundance: NA; j_gene: TRBJ1-5; d_gene: TRBD1; len: 16; v_gene: TRBV5-1; CDR3nt: TGCGCCAGCAGCCCCCAACAGGGGGTGTCTCCTCAGCCCCAGCATTTT; CDR3aa: CASSPQQGVSPQPQHF
abundance: NA; j_gene: TRBJ2-7; d_gene: NA; len: 15; v_gene: TRBV4-2; CDR3nt: TGTGCCAGCAGCCCGGGAGGGGCAGGGGGTTACGAGCAGTACTTC; CDR3aa: CASSPGGAGGYEQYF
abundance: NA; j_gene: TRBJ2-5; d_gene: NA; len: 14; v_gene: TRBV5-4; CDR3nt: TGTGCCAGCAGCTTGGTCCCCTCTGTGGAGACCCAGTACTTC; CDR3aa: CASSLVPSVETQYF
abundance: NA; j_gene: TRBJ1-5; d_gene: TRBD1; len: 15; v_gene: TRBV2; CDR3nt: TGTGCCAGCAGCAGACAGGGATTAGGCAATCAGCCCCAGCATTTT; CDR3aa: CASSRQGLGNQPQHF
abundance: NA; j_gene: TRBJ1-5; d_gene: TRBD1; len: 16; v_gene: TRBV6-1; CDR3nt: TGTGCCAGCAGTGCGACAGGGGGGTCTAGCAATCAGCCCCAGCATTTT; CDR3aa: CASSATGGSSNQPQHF
abundance: NA; j_gene: TRBJ2-3; d_gene: TRBD1; len: 16; v_gene: TRBV24-1; CDR3nt: TGTGCCACCAGTGATTTTAGGGGACAGGGGAGAGATACGCAGTATTTT; CDR3aa: CATSDFRGQGRDTQYF
abundance: NA; j_gene: TRBJ1-5; d_gene: NA; len: 16; v_gene: TRBV15; CDR3nt: TGTGCCACCAGCAGTATCCGCCAGGTACCGAATCAGCCCCAGCATTTT; CDR3aa: CATSSIRQVPNQPQHF
abundance: NA; j_gene: TRBJ2-7; d_gene: TRBD1; len: 14; v_gene: TRBV11-2; CDR3nt: TGTGCCAGCAGTCTTCCCGGGACAGGGGGCGAGCAGTACTTC; CDR3aa: CASSLPGTGGEQYF
abundance: NA; j_gene: TRBJ2-7; d_gene: NA; len: 15; v_gene: TRBV4-1; CDR3nt: TGCGCCAGCAGCTTAACTAGTGGGGACACCTACGAGCAGTACTTC; CDR3aa: CASSLTSGDTYEQYF
abundance: NA; j_gene: TRBJ1-5; d_gene: NA; len: 12; v_gene: TRBV24-1; CDR3nt: TGTGCCACCAGTTTAGGGGCCGGGCCCCAGCATTTT; CDR3aa: CATSLGAGPQHF
abundance: NA; j_gene: TRBJ2-7; d_gene: NA; len: 15; v_gene: TRBV27; CDR3nt: TGTGCCAGCAGTATGGGTAAGGACAACTCCTACGAGCAGTACTTC; CDR3aa: CASSMGKDNSYEQYF
abundance: NA; j_gene: TRBJ1-6; d_gene: NA; len: 18; v_gene: TRBV18; CDR3nt: TGTGCCAGCTCACCGGGATCCGGGGGCGGGAGCCAAAATTCACCCCTCCACTTT; CDR3aa: CASSPGSGGGSQNSPLHF
abundance: NA; j_gene: TRBJ2-5; d_gene: NA; len: 15; v_gene: TRBV5-1; CDR3nt: TGCGCCAGCAGCTTGAATACTTTGTACCAAGAGACCCAGTACTTC; CDR3aa: CASSLNTLYQETQYF
abundance: NA; j_gene: TRBJ1-6; d_gene: NA; len: 16; v_gene: TRBV30; CDR3nt: TGTGCCTGGGCTTCGCGGGGGAGTTCGGAGTCTTCACCCCTCCACTTT; CDR3aa: CAWASRGSSESSPLHF
abundance: NA; j_gene: TRBJ2-7; d_gene: NA; len: 14; v_gene: TRBV5-1; CDR3nt: TGCGCCAGCCGGGCCCGACTAGACTCCTACGAGCAGTACTTC; CDR3aa: CASRARLDSYEQYF
abundance: NA; j_gene: TRBJ1-2; d_gene: TRBD1; len: 14; v_gene: TRBV5-1; CDR3nt: TGCGCCAGCAGCCCTGGACAGGGAGGCTATGGCTACACCTTC; CDR3aa: CASSPGQGGYGYTF
abundance: few; j_gene: TRBJ2-1; d_gene: TRBD1; len: 15; v_gene: TRBV13; CDR3nt: TGTGCCAGCAGGTTGATAAGGGACAGGGGCAATGAGCAGTTCTTC; CDR3aa: CASRLIRDRGNEQFF
abundance: NA; j_gene: TRBJ1-6; d_gene: NA; len: 13; v_gene: TRBV10-3; CDR3nt: TGTGCCATCAATAGACAAGTAAATTCACCCCTCCACTTT; CDR3aa: CAINRQVNSPLHF
abundance: NA; j_gene: TRBJ2-1; d_gene: NA; len: 16; v_gene: TRBV27; CDR3nt: TGTGCCAGCAAAGGGGTGGGGGCCGCCTCAGTCGATGAGCAGTTCTTC; CDR3aa: CASKGVGAASVDEQFF
abundance: NA; j_gene: TRBJ2-7; d_gene: NA; len: 15; v_gene: TRBV5-1; CDR3nt: TGCGCCAGCAGCTTGGGAGGGTCAGCCATCTACGAGCAGTACTTC; CDR3aa: CASSLGGSAIYEQYF
abundance: NA; j_gene: TRBJ1-1; d_gene: NA; len: 15; v_gene: TRBV7-2; CDR3nt: TGTGCCAGCAGCCGTTCCGGGACACGGAACACTGAAGCTTTCTTT; CDR3aa: CASSRSGTRNTEAFF
abundance: NA; j_gene: TRBJ1-6; d_gene: TRBD1; len: 15; v_gene: TRBV7-2; CDR3nt: TGTGCCAGCAGCTTACAGACAGGGGGCGATTCACCCCTCCACTTT; CDR3aa: CASSLQTGGDSPLHF
abundance: NA; j_gene: TRBJ2-3; d_gene: TRBD2; len: 15; v_gene: TRBV6-5; CDR3nt: TGTGCCAGCCTCCTAGCGGGGGGAGTCACAGATACGCAGTATTTT; CDR3aa: CASLLAGGVTDTQYF
abundance: NA; j_gene: TRBJ1-2; d_gene: NA; len: 15; v_gene: TRBV29-1; CDR3nt: TGCAGCGTTGAAGAGGGGGGGAATCGGGCCTATGGCTACACCTTC; CDR3aa: CSVEEGGNRAYGYTF
abundance: NA; j_gene: TRBJ2-1; d_gene: NA; len: 12; v_gene: TRBV7-3; CDR3nt: TGTGCCAGCAGCTTAGCGGGCCGTGAGCAGTTCTTC; CDR3aa: CASSLAGREQFF
abundance: NA; j_gene: TRBJ1-1; d_gene: TRBD1; len: 16; v_gene: TRBV3-1/TRBV3-2; CDR3nt: TGTGCCAGCAGCCCCTACAGGGGGACAATCCACACTGAAGCTTTCTTT; CDR3aa: CASSPYRGTIHTEAFF
abundance: NA; j_gene: TRBJ1-6; d_gene: TRBD1; len: 15; v_gene: TRBV7-9; CDR3nt: TGTGCCAGCAGCCAGATCGGGACAGGGGATTCACCCCTCCACTTT; CDR3aa: CASSQIGTGDSPLHF
abundance: NA; j_gene: TRBJ2-1; d_gene: TRBD1; len: 16; v_gene: TRBV5-1; CDR3nt: TGCGCCAGCAGCTCCCTGGGCGACAGGGTCTACAATGAGCAGTTCTTC; CDR3aa: CASSSLGDRVYNEQFF
abundance: NA; j_gene: TRBJ2-5; d_gene: NA; len: 13; v_gene: TRBV5-8; CDR3nt: TGTGCCAGCAGCTCCCACCAGCGAGAGACCCAGTACTTC; CDR3aa: CASSSHQRETQYF
abundance: once; j_gene: TRBJ2-4; d_gene: NA; len: 12; v_gene: TRBV5-1; CDR3nt: TGCGCCAGCAGCTCAGGGGGGAACATTCAGTACTTC; CDR3aa: CASSSGGNIQYF
abundance: NA; j_gene: TRBJ2-1; d_gene: TRBD2; len: 16; v_gene: TRBV6-2/TRBV6-3; CDR3nt: TGTGCCAGCAGTTCTCCTAGCGGGGGGTCCTACAATGAGCAGTTCTTC; CDR3aa: CASSSPSGGSYNEQFF
abundance: NA; j_gene: TRBJ2-2; d_gene: NA; len: 13; v_gene: TRBV29-1; CDR3nt: TGCAGCGTTGATCGGGGGAACACCGGGGAGCTGTTTTTT; CDR3aa: CSVDRGNTGELFF
abundance: NA; j_gene: TRBJ1-1; d_gene: NA; len: 15; v_gene: TRBV7-6; CDR3nt: TGTGCCAGCAGCTTAGTGATACAGGGGAACACTGAAGCTTTCTTT; CDR3aa: CASSLVIQGNTEAFF
abundance: NA; j_gene: TRBJ1-3; d_gene: TRBD1; len: 16; v_gene: TRBV6-6; CDR3nt: TGTGCCAGCAGTTTCCTCTCTCAGGGGGAAGTAAACACCATATATTTT; CDR3aa: CASSFLSQGEVNTIYF
abundance: NA; j_gene: TRBJ1-3; d_gene: NA; len: 14; v_gene: TRBV6-5; CDR3nt: TGTGCCAGCAGTTACACAGGGTTTGGAAACACCATATATTTT; CDR3aa: CASSYTGFGNTIYF
abundance: NA; j_gene: TRBJ2-2; d_gene: TRBD1; len: 16; v_gene: TRBV15; CDR3nt: TGTGCCACCAGCAGAGGCACAGGGGGAAGCGCCGGGGAGCTGTTTTTT; CDR3aa: CATSRGTGGSAGELFF
abundance: few; j_gene: TRBJ1-1; d_gene: TRBD1; len: 14; v_gene: TRBV6-5; CDR3nt: TGTGCCAGCAGTTACTGGACAGGTGGGACTGAAGCTTTCTTT; CDR3aa: CASSYWTGGTEAFF
abundance: NA; j_gene: TRBJ2-3; d_gene: TRBD2; len: 14; v_gene: TRBV10-3; CDR3nt: TGTGCCTCGGGACTAGCGGGGGGGCGAGATACGCAGTATTTT; CDR3aa: CASGLAGGRDTQYF
abundance: NA; j_gene: TRBJ1-2; d_gene: TRBD1; len: 14; v_gene: TRBV5-4; CDR3nt: TGTGCCACCAAGGACAGGGGCGGTAACTATGGCTACACCTTC; CDR3aa: CATKDRGGNYGYTF
abundance: NA; j_gene: TRBJ1-5; d_gene: TRBD1; len: 15; v_gene: TRBV6-5; CDR3nt: TGTGCCAGCAGTTACCGACAGGGTCGCAATCAGCCCCAGCATTTT; CDR3aa: CASSYRQGRNQPQHF
abundance: NA; j_gene: TRBJ1-1; d_gene: TRBD1; len: 13; v_gene: TRBV28; CDR3nt: TGTGCCGGAGGGGGACAGATGAACACTGAAGCTTTCTTT; CDR3aa: CAGGGQMNTEAFF
abundance: few; j_gene: TRBJ2-1; d_gene: TRBD2; len: 17; v_gene: TRBV10-2; CDR3nt: TGCGCCAGCAGTTTTTGGACGGGGGGGAGCTCCTACAATGAGCAGTTCTTC; CDR3aa: CASSFWTGGSSYNEQFF